The clone carrying this T cell receptor (beta chain) was seen ten or more times. Its antigen is as yet unknown. V lost 3 bases, J lost 3 bases, and 12 bases stayed unmatched. This CDR3 region has 18 residues. The study reverse transcribed the entire isolated RNA, so it sequenced expressed TCRB transcripts. Around 3.8 million reads per sample were averaged for naive, central memory and regulatory samples. The repertoire was sequenced with immunoSEQ multiplex PCR; TCRdb's copy has only in-frame clones and lacks some. The sample lists 300,000 to 400,000 clones; less than 10% were seen once. These data are taken from a study of beta chain features in type 1 diabetes. The study's findings and limits: VDJ junctions in type 1 diabetes patients carried more deletions and fewer insertions.

The chain recombines TRBV23-1 with TRBJ2-3; 10 positions match TRBD2. TRBV23-1 has ORF status, its function being uncertain. The receptor was derived from a woman under 30 in good health. What was sequenced was central memory CD4+ T cells from blood. The CDR3 DNA is TGCGCCAGCAGTCAGCCGAAGCGGGAGGGCCGTGAGACAGATACGCAGTATTTT. Residues: CASSQPKREGRETDTQYF.